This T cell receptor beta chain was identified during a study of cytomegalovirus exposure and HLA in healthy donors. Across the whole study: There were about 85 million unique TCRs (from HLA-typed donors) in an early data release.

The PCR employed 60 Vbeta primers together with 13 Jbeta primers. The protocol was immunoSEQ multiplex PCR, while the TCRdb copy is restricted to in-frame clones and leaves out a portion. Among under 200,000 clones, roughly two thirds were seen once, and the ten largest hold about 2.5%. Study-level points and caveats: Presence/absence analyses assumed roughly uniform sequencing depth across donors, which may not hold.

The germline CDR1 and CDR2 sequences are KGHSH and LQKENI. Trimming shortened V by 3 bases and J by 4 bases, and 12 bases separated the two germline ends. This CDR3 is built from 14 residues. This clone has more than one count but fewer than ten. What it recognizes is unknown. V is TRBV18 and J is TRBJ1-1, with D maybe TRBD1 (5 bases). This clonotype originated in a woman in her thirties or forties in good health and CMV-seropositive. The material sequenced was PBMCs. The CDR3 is CASSPRQSLTEAFF. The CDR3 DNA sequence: TGTGCCAGCTCACCTCGACAGAGTCTCACTGAAGCTTTCTTT.